The 27 T cell receptor beta chains below were found in one sample sequenced in a study of tumor-infiltrating lymphocytes in oesophageal squamous cell carcinoma (dated by TCRdb to the mid-2010s). The receptor library was made with PCR. Sequencing was performed on an Illumina HiSeq 2000. Starting from the raw public reads, TCRdb applied fastp trimming at Q25, assembled clones with MiXCR and retained in-frame beta chains. Rows are unified per CDR3 protein, each entry keeping the most common DNA and genes. A total of about 21,000 distinct CDR3 sequences appear in this sample, around two fifths of them only once. The ten largest clones add up to under 40% of the sample. The sample comprised esophageal tumor tissue. The receptors here all came from a male donor with esophageal squamous cell carcinoma.

This clonotype was seen a handful of times. The V and J genes are TRBV7-2 and TRBJ2-1; no reliable D call. From germline, CDR1 is SGHTA and CDR2 FQGNSA. The V gene lost 4 bases and the J gene lost 0 bases, with 10 bases spanning the gap. CDR3 length: 15 residues. DNA of the CDR3: TGTGCCAGCAGCTCAGACTTGTTCTCCTACAATGAGCAGTTCTTC. Protein: CASSSDLFSYNEQFF.

V is TRBV7-2 and J is TRBJ2-4; a weak D match, TRBD1 (5 bases). The J call is in doubt because the DNA end fits TRBJ2-6 better. Germline CDR1 reads SGHTA; CDR2 reads FQGNSA. This CDR3 spans 14 amino acids. CDR3 protein: CASSLTAGANVLTF. CDR3 bases: TGTGCCAGCAGCTTGACAGCTGGGGCCAACGTCCTGACTTTC.

This chain links TRBV6-6 with TRBJ2-1; D ambiguous. CDR1 and CDR2 (germline): MNHNY, SVGAGI (reference sequence). Trimming took 0 bases from V and 8 from J, leaving 17 bases between them. The CDR3 is 16 residues long. For the CDR3, the DNA is TGTGCCAGCAGTTACTCTGGGTGGGTCAGGCCCGATGAGCAGTTCTTC. It specifies CASSYSGWVRPDEQFF.

Worth noting for this clonotype: The CDR3 does not end in the conserved phenylalanine or tryptophan, so this is likely a read error. No DNA is shown, since the ends of the CDR3 on it are uncertain; the CDR3 is the one TCRdb lists. This rearrangement joins TRBV12-3 or TRBV12-4 to TRBJ2-6; TRBD2, as called in the table, went unchecked against the DNA. 10 amino acids form the CDR3, both terminal residues included. CDR3 protein: CASSLLASPP.

V gene TRBV6-8 combines with J gene TRBJ2-1; D uncertain. The V end lost 2 bases, the J end lost 3 bases, and 8 bases lay between the germline ends. This CDR3 comprises 14 residues. CDR1 and CDR2 (germline): MNHGY, SAAAGT. CDR3 DNA: TGTGCCAGCAGTTACGATTACCGCTACAATGAGCAGTTCTTC. Translated: CASSYDYRYNEQFF.

This chain joins TRBV7-2 and TRBJ2-1, with D hard to call. Germline V CDR1 and CDR2: SGHTA, FQGNSA. CDR3 size: 15 residues. Trimming took 1 base from V and 0 from J, leaving 7 bases between them. The CDR3 DNA reads as TGTGCCAGCAGCTTAGATGTCAGCTCCTACAATGAGCAGTTCTTC. Its protein product is CASSLDVSSYNEQFF. Full variable domain (outside the CDR3, taken from reference TRBV7-2 and TRBJ2-1): GAGVSQSPSNKVTEKGKDVELRCDPISGHTALYWYRQSLGQGLEFLIYFQGNSAPDKSGLPSDRFSAERTGGSVSTLTIQRTQQEDSAVYLCASSLDVSSYNEQFFGPGTRLTVL.

This clonotype was counted between two and nine times. This rearrangement joins TRBV12-3 or TRBV12-4 to TRBJ1-5; D is perhaps TRBD1 (6 bases). Trimming shortened V by 7 bases and J by 8 bases, and 15 bases separated the two germline ends. The CDR3 has 13 residues. For the CDR3, the DNA is TGTGCCAGCAAGTCGGAGGGGGATAAGCCCCAGCATTTT. The encoded protein is CASKSEGDKPQHF.

The rearrangement joins TRBV7-3 to TRBJ2-1; maybe TRBD2 (6 bases). The DNA end favors TRBJ2-7, so the J call may be wrong. Germline V lookup: CDR1 SGHTA, CDR2 FQGTGA. CDR3 length equals 13 residues. The CDR3, as DNA: TGTGCCAGCAGCTTTGATCCCGGGAGAGAGCAGTACTTC. Translating it yields CASSFDPGREQYF.

As for this clonotype: Since no conserved phenylalanine or tryptophan closes the CDR3, a read error is the likely cause. Because the CDR3's place on the DNA is in doubt, the DNA is left out and the CDR3 is given as listed by TCRdb. V gene TRBV5-3 combines with J gene TRBJ2-3; the table's D gene call, TRBD2, was not cross checked with the DNA. TRBV5-3 is designated an ORF whose function remains uncertain. The CDR3 extends over 14 residues, inclusive of both ends. CDR3 residues: CASSLGDSPLHFGN.

This clonotype was seen repeatedly, ten times or more. The V gene is TRBV19, the J gene TRBJ1-2; tentative D call: TRBD1 (5 bases). The CDR3 loop spans 15 amino acids. Looked up from germline, CDR1 is LNHDA and CDR2 is SQIVND (reference sequence). Trimming shortened V by 5 bases and J by 7 bases, and 20 bases separated the two germline ends. The CDR3 DNA is TGTGCCAGTAGTGTCTCCAGGGTTTTCGGGCCTGGCTACACCTTC. Protein sequence: CASSVSRVFGPGYTF.

This clonotype appeared a single time. The CDR3 here is CASSLGVGAPNEQFF. The CDR3 bases are TGTGCCAGCAGCTTAGGGGTAGGGGCCCCAAATGAGCAGTTCTTC. The chain recombines TRBV7-2 with TRBJ2-5; a possible D gene is TRBD1 (5 bases). The J call is uncertain, as TRBJ2-1 better fits the DNA end. Germline loops: CDR1 SGHTA, CDR2 FQGNSA. This CDR3 comprises 15 residues.

The V and J genes are TRBV30 and TRBJ2-1, with D perhaps matching TRBD2 (5 bases). Germline loops: CDR1 GTSNPN, CDR2 SVGIG (reference sequence). The CDR3 runs 15 residues. CDR3 amino acids: CAPADCLNSYNEQFF. In nucleotides, the CDR3 is TGTGCTCCCGCGGACTGCTTAAACTCCTACAATGAGCAGTTCTTC.

The V and J genes are TRBV10-3 and TRBJ2-3; D unclear. V lost 2 bases to trimming and J lost 7 bases, with 7 bases between them. Germline-derived CDR1 and CDR2 are ENHRY and SYGVKD. This CDR3 region has 12 residues. The CDR3 loop reads CAISEGRNTQYF. As DNA, the CDR3 is TGTGCCATCAGTGAGGGACGGAATACGCAGTATTTT.

Note on this clonotype: The conserved phenylalanine or tryptophan normally closing the CDR3 is absent here, so this likely arose from a read error. The chain couples TRBV4-1 to TRBJ2-3; D is unclear. Germline V gives CDR1 MGHRA, CDR2 YSYEKL. With 5 bases removed from V and 6 bases from J, the gap between germline ends came to 15 bases. This CDR3 region has 14 residues. In nucleotides, the CDR3 is TGCGCCAGCAGCGACGGACGTGTGGCGGATACGCAGTATGTT. Translation: CASSDGRVADTQYV.

At least ten counts were recorded for this clonotype. The V gene is TRBV12-3 or TRBV12-4, the J gene TRBJ2-6, with D unresolved. Trimming cost V 2 bases and J 1 base, with 12 bases left between them. The length of the CDR3 is 17 residues. The CDR3: CASSLSTGISGANVLTF. For the CDR3, the DNA is TGTGCCAGCAGTTTAAGCACTGGTATATCTGGGGCCAACGTCCTGACTTTC.

This clonotype counts as medium-sized. The chain recombines TRBV7-9 with TRBJ2-7; D gene uncertain. Germline V gives CDR1 SEHNR, CDR2 FQNEAQ (reference sequence). The CDR3 covers 12 residues. Trimming pared 5 bases from V and 3 bases from J, leaving 8 bases between. The CDR3 coding sequence is TGTGCCAGCAGCACATCAAACTACGAGCAGTACTTC. Its protein is CASSTSNYEQYF.

DNA of the CDR3: TGTGCCAGCAGCCTACAGGGACAAGAGACCCAGTACTTC. This translates into CASSLQGQETQYF. The chain uses TRBV11-2 and TRBJ2-5, with D perhaps TRBD1 (6 bases). There are 13 residues in the CDR3. V lost 5 bases to trimming and J lost 2 bases, with 9 bases between them. The germline gives CDR1 SGHAT, CDR2 FQNNGV.

The table lists this clonotype with many counts. The rearrangement links TRBV5-4 to TRBJ2-3; the match to TRBD2 covers 10 bases. Germline CDR1 SGHNT, CDR2 YYREEE (reference sequence). Losses at the gene ends were 4 bases for V and 3 bases for J; bases not matched to a gene: 5. The CDR3 covers 15 residues. The CDR3 nucleotides are TGTGCCAGCAGCCCAGCGGGAGGGAGGACAGATACGCAGTATTTT. Translating it yields CASSPAGGRTDTQYF. Supplemented by reference TRBV5-4 and TRBJ2-3, the full variable domain reads ETGVTQSPTHLIKTRGQQVTLRCSSQSGHNTVSWYQQALGQGPQFIFQYYREEENGRGNFPPRFSGLQFPNYSSELNVNALELDDSALYLCASSPAGGRTDTQYFGPGTRLTVL.

This clonotype was counted ten times or more. J is TRBJ2-5 and V is TRBV19, with D perhaps TRBD2 (6 bases). The DNA end is more similar to TRBJ2-1, so the J call may be wrong. There are 16 residues in the CDR3. Germline values: CDR1 LNHDA, CDR2 SQIVND (reference sequence). The CDR3 spells CASSILGGPQGNEQFF. The CDR3 DNA follows: TGTGCCAGTAGTATACTGGGGGGACCCCAGGGCAATGAGCAGTTCTTC.

The chain carries TRBV6-6 and TRBJ2-5, with 7 nucleotides matching TRBD1. The better agreement between TRBJ2-1 and the DNA end casts doubt on the J call. The CDR3 runs 13 residues. Germline V lookup: CDR1 MNHNY, CDR2 SVGAGI (reference sequence). The CDR3, as DNA: TGTGCCAGCAGTTCTATACAGGGGAATGAGCAGTTCTTC. Translation: CASSSIQGNEQFF.

This clonotype was found many times. V usage is TRBV5-4 and J usage is TRBJ2-2; D unresolved. Trimming shortened V by 4 bases and J by 1 base, and 8 bases separated the two germline ends. The CDR3 has 14 amino acids. Germline V gene lookup returns CDR1 SGHNT and CDR2 YYREEE (reference sequence). CDR3 residues: CASSPGVNTGELFF. The DNA for the CDR3 is TGTGCCAGCAGCCCGGGTGTGAACACCGGGGAGCTGTTTTTT.

This clonotype was picked up many times. The chain recombines TRBV2 with TRBJ2-5; 8 positions agree with TRBD2. Germline CDR1 reads SNHLY; CDR2 reads FYNNEI. This CDR3 spans 15 amino acids. With 5 bases clipped from V and 5 bases from J, the junction kept 10 bases outside the gene matches. CDR3 DNA sequence: TGTGCCAGCAGTAACCCGGGACTAGGCCGGGAGACCCAGTACTTC. Its translation: CASSNPGLGRETQYF.

By frequency in the sample, this clonotype is large. The genes are TRBV27 and TRBJ1-2; TRBD1 is a possible D gene (5 bases). The length of the CDR3 is 13 residues. Looked up from germline, CDR1 is MNHEY and CDR2 is SMNVEV (reference sequence). The V end lost 3 bases, the J end lost 4 bases, and 9 bases lay between the germline ends. The CDR3 nucleotides are TGTGCCAGCAGTTTCGGGGGGGGCTATGGCTACACCTTC. Its protein product is CASSFGGGYGYTF.

In this sample, this clonotype turned up many times. This may be a read error: a much more frequent sequence differs by one nucleotide. The chain links TRBV7-9 to TRBJ2-5; TRBD1 matches at 10 bases. CDR3 length: 17 amino acids. Germline lookup yields CDR1 SEHNR and CDR2 FQNEAQ (reference sequence). J lost 11 bases, V lost 4 bases, and 19 bases had no gene match. The CDR3 bases are TGTGCCAGCAGCTCAATTATCGGACAGGGGGGTATCAATGAGCAGTACTTC. It is translated as CASSSIIGQGGINEQYF.

In this sample, this clonotype turned up many times. A clone one base away is much larger, so this may be a read error. Written as DNA, the CDR3 is TGTGCCAGCAGCCTTCCCACCGGGACAGGGAATTACAATGAGCAGTACTTC. As protein: CASSLPTGTGNYNEQYF. The rearrangement joins TRBV7-2 to TRBJ2-7; TRBD1 matches 9 bases. Per the germline V gene, CDR1 is SGHTA and CDR2 is FQGNSA. The junction had 18 bases not matched to a gene; V was cut back by 5 bases and J by 7 bases. The length of the CDR3 is 17 residues.

V usage is TRBV7-2 and J usage is TRBJ2-7; the match to TRBD1 covers 7 bases. Near its end, the DNA agrees better with TRBJ2-5, so the J call may be wrong. This CDR3 spans 15 amino acids. From germline, CDR1 is SGHTA and CDR2 FQGNSA. For the CDR3, the DNA is TGTGCCAGCAGCTTAGGTGCCAGGGGGTCAGAGACCCAGTACTTC. As protein: CASSLGARGSETQYF.

In this sample, this clonotype turned up many times. In nucleotides, the CDR3 is TGCGCCAGCAGCCACGGCGGACAGGGGGCGGTTGGCTACACCTTC. It yields the protein CASSHGGQGAVGYTF. The rearrangement links TRBV5-1 to TRBJ1-2; 11 positions agree with TRBD1. The CDR3 length is 15 residues. V lost 4 bases, J lost 7 bases, and 9 bases stayed unmatched. CDR1 SGHRS and CDR2 YFSETQ come from the germline V gene.